Below, 15 T cell receptor beta chains from the same sample are listed, as sequenced in a study of blood T cell repertoires in COVID-19. The method was immunoSEQ multiplex PCR; TCRdb's version includes in-frame clones alone and lacks a portion of them. The data show 200,000 to 250,000 clones, approximately 86% seen once. Source material: peripheral blood. The receptor set was obtained from a woman between 25 and 40 years old who had recovered from COVID-19.

V gene TRBV7-9 combines with J gene TRBJ2-3, with 9 bases matching TRBD2. Germline V CDR1 and CDR2: SEHNR, FQNEAQ (reference sequence). The ends lost 3 bases at V and 2 bases at J; junction bases unmatched: 15. The CDR3 is 19 amino acids. The CDR3, as DNA: TGTGCCAGCAGCTTCCATACTTCCCGGGGACTAGCTTCCACAGATACGCAGTATTTT. It is translated as CASSFHTSRGLASTDTQYF. Complete variable domain (other parts from reference TRBV7-9 and TRBJ2-3): DTGVSQNPRHKITKRGQNVTFRCDPISEHNRLYWYRQTLGQGPEFLTYFQNEAQLEKSRLLSDRFSAERPKGSFSTLEIQRTEQGDSAMYLCASSFHTSRGLASTDTQYFGPGTRLTVL.

This chain connects TRBV2 to TRBJ2-5, with unresolved D. CDR3 length: 12 amino acids. Germline V gene sequence: CDR1 SNHLY, CDR2 FYNNEI. V was pared by 8 bases and J by 5 bases, with 12 bases between. The CDR3 sequence: CASLERAETQYF. The CDR3 region has the DNA TGTGCCAGCCTGGAGCGTGCGGAGACCCAGTACTTC.

This clone showed up just a few times. V and J are TRBV5-6 and TRBJ2-7; D may be TRBD2 (5 bases). Germline loops: CDR1 SGHDT, CDR2 YYEEEE. V was clipped by 4 bases and J by 1 base, with 15 bases between them. There are 15 residues in the CDR3. The CDR3 DNA is TGTGCCAGCAGCCCACCTGGAGCGGAATCCTACGAGCAGTACTTC. Residues: CASSPPGAESYEQYF.

In its sample, this clone was seen once. CDR3 protein: CASSQDNFLEAFF. DNA of the CDR3: TGCGCCAGCAGCCAAGATAATTTTTTGGAAGCTTTCTTT. This chain connects TRBV4-3 to TRBJ1-1; D gene ambiguous. Germline loops: CDR1 LGHNA, CDR2 YSLEER. The CDR3 sequence is 13 residues long. Trimming took off 0 bases at V and 8 bases at J, with 10 bases between the two ends.

CDR3 sequence: CASSLATGAREKLFF. CDR3 DNA: TGTGCCAGCAGCTTGGCGACAGGAGCTAGGGAAAAACTGTTTTTT. This chain links TRBV5-6 with TRBJ1-4; D is possibly TRBD1 (6 bases). Germline values: CDR1 SGHDT, CDR2 YYEEEE. This CDR3 region has 15 residues. V lost 0 bases and J lost 8, with 14 bases in between.

J is TRBJ2-7 and V is TRBV7-2; D may be TRBD1 (5 bases). The V end lost 3 bases, the J end lost 4 bases, and 10 bases lay between the germline ends. Germline V gene lookup returns CDR1 SGHTA and CDR2 FQGNSA. The CDR3 length is 13 residues. CDR3 amino acids: CASSLGQIYEQYF. CDR3 coding DNA: TGTGCCAGCAGCTTGGGGCAGATTTACGAGCAGTACTTC.

The V gene is TRBV7-2, the J gene TRBJ2-1, with TRBD2 matching 7 bases. The CDR3 sequence is 16 residues long. Germline CDR1 and CDR2: SGHTA and FQGNSA. The trim removed 1 base at V and 6 bases at J, leaving 9 bases unmatched. The CDR3 bases are TGTGCCAGCAGCTTAGTCGGGGGGACTTCGGGCAATGAGCAGTTCTTC. It translates to CASSLVGGTSGNEQFF.

The chain recombines TRBV7-2 with TRBJ2-3; maybe TRBD2 (5 bases). Germline V gives CDR1 SGHTA, CDR2 FQGNSA. Trimming took off 1 base at V and 4 bases at J, with 6 bases between the two ends. CDR3 length: 13 amino acids. For the CDR3, the DNA is TGTGCCAGCAGCTTAGGAGGGCCAGATACGCAGTATTTT. It encodes CASSLGGPDTQYF. The full variable domain, with the rest looked up from reference TRBV7-2 and TRBJ2-3, is GAGVSQSPSNKVTEKGKDVELRCDPISGHTALYWYRQSLGQGLEFLIYFQGNSAPDKSGLPSDRFSAERTGGSVSTLTIQRTQQEDSAVYLCASSLGGPDTQYFGPGTRLTVL.

The chain couples TRBV7-6 to TRBJ2-7, with D perhaps TRBD1 (6 bases). Between the trimmed V and J ends, which lost 2 bases and 6 bases, there was a span of 20 bases. The CDR3 totals 16 residues. CDR1 is SGHVS, CDR2 FNYEAQ, per germline. The CDR3 is CASSLSPGEGAGEQYF. For the CDR3, the DNA is TGTGCCAGCAGCTTATCCCCAGGGGAAGGGGCAGGCGAGCAGTACTTC.

The rearrangement links TRBV13 to TRBJ1-6, with D unresolved. The length of the CDR3 is 14 residues. Trimming left V 5 bases short and J 6 bases short, with 11 bases between. CDR1 PRHDT and CDR2 FYEKMQ come from the germline V gene (reference sequence). The DNA of the CDR3 is TGTGCCAGCAGCAGAGAGAAGAGTAATTCACCCCTCCACTTT. Translated, it gives CASSREKSNSPLHF.

The V call is TRBV5-6, the J call TRBJ1-1; D not resolved. The ends were cut back, 1 base at V and 0 bases at J, with 19 bases in the middle. The CDR3 spans 18 residues. CDR1 is SGHDT, CDR2 YYEEEE, per germline. The CDR3 here is CASSLSSVLGSMNTEAFF. The CDR3 coding sequence is TGTGCCAGCAGCTTGAGTAGCGTCTTGGGGTCCATGAACACTGAAGCTTTCTTT.

The J gene is TRBJ2-1, the V gene TRBV20-1; 12 positions match TRBD2. Germline loops: CDR1 DFQATT, CDR2 SNEGSKA (reference sequence). The CDR3 length is 18 residues. Trimming at V came to 3 bases and at J to 0 bases, leaving 9 bases not matched to a gene. The CDR3 DNA follows: TGCAGTGCTAGTGGGACTAGCGGGCATATTTTCTCCTACAATGAGCAGTTCTTC. This gives the protein CSASGTSGHIFSYNEQFF.

This clone is a singleton in its sample. V is TRBV18 and J is TRBJ2-5; D is uncertain. V gave up 4 bases and J gave up 2 bases, with 8 bases separating them. Per germline, CDR1 KGHSH and CDR2 LQKENI. The CDR3 is 13 residues long. The CDR3 DNA reads TGTGCCAGCTCACGTCTGCTACAAGAGACCCAGTACTTC. It specifies CASSRLLQETQYF.

The chain couples TRBV11-1 to TRBJ2-7; 10 bases agree with TRBD1. Trimming cost V 1 base and J 4 bases; bases outside gene matches: 4. Germline V CDR1 and CDR2: SGHAT, FQDESV (reference sequence). The CDR3 has 15 amino acids. The CDR3 sequence is CASSLGDRGYYEQYF. CDR3 nucleotides: TGTGCCAGCAGCTTAGGGGACAGGGGCTATTACGAGCAGTACTTC.

This chain uses TRBV6-1 with TRBJ2-7; 8 positions agree with TRBD2. The CDR3 consists of 16 residues. The trim removed 0 bases at V and 2 bases at J, leaving 6 bases unmatched. CDR1 and CDR2 from the germline V gene are MNHNS and SASEGT. The CDR3 region has the DNA TGTGCCAGCAGTGAAGCCCGGGGGGGAAGCCCCTACGAGCAGTACTTC. Translating it yields CASSEARGGSPYEQYF.